What follows describes a single T cell receptor (beta chain). What it recognizes is unknown. This specimen belongs to a study of blood T cells in healthy people across ages. This CDR3 has 15 amino acids. Trimming at V came to 5 bases and at J to 2 bases, leaving 9 bases not matched to a gene. Germline CDR1 is DFQATT and CDR2 is SNEGSKA (reference sequence). Study-wide results and caveats: Estimated diversity, derived from one million T cells, was regarded as an underestimate.

PCR was performed a second time for 7 to 11 cycles using a sample-barcoded 5' primer and a J-beta primer mix. With 12 random nucleotides, a template-switch adaptor tagged each individual cDNA molecule. CDR3-containing paired-end reads numbering at least 2.5 million came from each sample. TCRdb re-called the 5' RACE reads with MiXCR, one entry per CDR3 protein. This sample carries 980,000 or so distinct CDR3 sequences, around 49% of them seen once, and the ten largest clones take around 15%. This rearrangement joins TRBV20-1 to TRBJ2-7, with 10 positions matching TRBD2. The source material was blood. The source is a man aged 30 to 45 in good health. The CDR3 loop reads CSARIVLAGTYEQYF. The CDR3 nucleotides read TGCAGTGCTCGAATCGTACTAGCGGGGACCTACGAGCAGTACTTC.